This TCR beta chain is from a study of T cell repertoires in cytomegalovirus infection. Study-wide background: Well-studied HLA-B-restricted CMV epitopes were used in the study alongside recently identified HLA-C-restricted ones. CMV infection together with matching HLA type was indicated by public TCR beta signatures. Points from the study as a whole: The study identified carriers of CMV plus the relevant HLA from cumulative public TCR beta family frequency. Dominant in the ex vivo response were TCR beta clonotypes restricted by HLA-C and specific for CMV.

The V and J ends lost 6 bases and 3 bases respectively, with 9 bases between them. CDR1 MNHNS and CDR2 SASEGT come from the germline V gene. The CDR3 consists of 12 residues. TCRdb ran MiXCR on the reads and lists one entry per CDR3 protein. The sample has more than 250,000 distinct CDR3 sequences, 25% seen once. In this sample, this clonotype turned up a few times. The antigen is unknown. The sample was cultured PBMCs, taken from culture after CMV antigen stimulation. The source is a human donor in good health (CMV status not recorded). Some clones in this sample may be carry-over from other donors' samples. The chain couples TRBV6-1 to TRBJ2-7; no definite D call. The CDR3 sequence is CASSYQDYEQYF. The CDR3 region has the DNA TGTGCCAGCAGCTACCAAGACTACGAGCAGTACTTC.